Sequencing of this TCR beta chain was carried out in a study of identical twins. Findings of the study overall: Out-of-frame alpha sequences shared by twins were enriched for low generation probability. Invariant MAIT and iNKT cells may have partly biased zero-insertion analyses.

Using its own MiXCR run on the 5' RACE reads, TCRdb lists one record per CDR3 protein. The data contain 750,000 to 950,000 distinct CDR3 sequences, approximately 13% of them singletons. Each donor (without exception) was a healthy Caucasian. There are a few counts of this clonotype. No antigen is known for it. The data also belong to a second study, concerning yellow fever vaccine responses in identical twins.

The TCR sequence derives from a woman aged 18 to 35 in good health. The sample consisted of PBMCs.

The CDR3 here is CASSVAQGAFGNTIYF. The CDR3 coding sequence is TGTGCCAGCAGCGTAGCTCAGGGGGCCTTTGGAAACACCATATATTTT. The chain employs TRBV9 and TRBJ1-3; 8 nucleotides match TRBD1. Germline V gene sequence: CDR1 SGDLS, CDR2 YYNGEE. V was pared by 0 bases and J by 3 bases, with 5 bases of the junction left unmatched. This CDR3 has 16 residues. Using reference TRBV9 and TRBJ1-3 for the parts outside the CDR3, the full variable domain is DSGVTQTPKHLITATGQRVTLRCSPRSGDLSVYWYQQSLDQGLQFLIQYYNGEERAKGNILERFSAQQFPDLHSELNLSSLELGDSALYFCASSVAQGAFGNTIYFGEGSWLTVV.